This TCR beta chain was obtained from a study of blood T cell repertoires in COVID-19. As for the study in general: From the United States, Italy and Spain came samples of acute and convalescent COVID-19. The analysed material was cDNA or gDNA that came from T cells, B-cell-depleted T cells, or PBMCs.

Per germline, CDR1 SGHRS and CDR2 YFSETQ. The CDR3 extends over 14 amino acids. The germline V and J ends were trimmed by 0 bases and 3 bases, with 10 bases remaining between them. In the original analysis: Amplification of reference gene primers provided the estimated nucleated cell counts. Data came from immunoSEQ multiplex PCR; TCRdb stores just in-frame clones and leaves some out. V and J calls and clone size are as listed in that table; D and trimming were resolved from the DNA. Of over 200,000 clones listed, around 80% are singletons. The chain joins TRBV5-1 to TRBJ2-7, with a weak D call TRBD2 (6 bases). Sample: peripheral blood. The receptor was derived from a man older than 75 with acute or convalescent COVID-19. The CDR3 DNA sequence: TGCGCCAGCAGCTTGGCGGGGGACCTCTACGAGCAGTACTTC. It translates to CASSLAGDLYEQYF.